These 13 T cell receptor beta chains were all obtained from the same sample, sequenced in a study of T cells in localized non-small cell lung cancer. The repertoire was sequenced with immunoSEQ multiplex PCR; TCRdb's copy has only in-frame clones and lacks some. The sample lists 90,000 to 95,000 clones, over 80% occurring once. This sample comprised peripheral blood, obtained before any cancer treatment. Receptors originate from a man aged 40 to 69 with stage I squamous cell lung carcinoma.

The chain uses TRBV4-2 and TRBJ1-5; the D gene is possibly TRBD1 (6 bases). V shed 4 bases and J shed 1 base, with 11 bases lying between them. The germline V gene encodes CDR1 LGHNA and CDR2 YNFKEQ. The CDR3 length is 15 residues. Here the CDR3 reads CASSPLGGSNQPQHF. The CDR3 DNA follows: TGTGCCAGCAGCCCCTTAGGGGGGAGCAATCAGCCCCAGCATTTT.

V gene TRBV7-2 combines with J gene TRBJ1-2, with D hard to call. The CDR3 runs 11 residues. Trimming left V 5 bases short and J 4 bases short, with 5 bases between. Germline CDR1 is SGHTA and CDR2 is FQGNSA. DNA of the CDR3: TGTGCCAGCAGCCCGAGCTATGGCTACACCTTC. It yields the protein CASSPSYGYTF.

The rearrangement links TRBV7-9 to TRBJ2-7; D unclear. Trimming cost V 0 bases and J 6 bases, with 3 bases left between them. Looked up from germline, CDR1 is SEHNR and CDR2 is FQNEAQ (reference sequence). CDR3 size: 11 residues. The CDR3 DNA reads as TGTGCCAGCAGCTTAGCGCTCGAGCAGTACTTC. It translates to CASSLALEQYF.

The chain joins TRBV4-3 to TRBJ2-1, with D possibly being TRBD2 (5 bases). Germline assignment: CDR1 LGHNA and CDR2 YSLEER. The CDR3 has 14 residues. V was clipped by 2 bases and J by 10 bases, with 15 bases between them. CDR3: CASSQPADPGEQFF. As DNA, the CDR3 is TGCGCCAGCAGCCAACCCGCAGATCCGGGGGAGCAGTTCTTC.

CDR3 loop: CASSQGSGNQPQHF. CDR3 sequence (DNA): TGTGCCAGCAGCCAAGGGTCGGGCAATCAGCCCCAGCATTTT. The rearrangement uses TRBV11-1 and TRBJ1-5; no clear D gene. Per germline, CDR1 SGHAT and CDR2 FQDESV (reference sequence). This CDR3 contains 14 residues. Trimming pared 5 bases from V and 2 bases from J, leaving 10 bases between.

The chain uses TRBV27 and TRBJ1-2; tentatively, D is TRBD1 (6 bases). The germline V gene encodes CDR1 MNHEY and CDR2 SMNVEV (reference sequence). The length of the CDR3 is 14 residues. Trimming shortened V by 5 bases and J by 5 bases, and 15 bases separated the two germline ends. The CDR3 reads CASSPGTGAYGYTF. The CDR3 nucleotides are TGTGCCAGCAGTCCTGGGACGGGGGCTTATGGCTACACCTTC.

CDR3 nucleotide sequence: TGTGCCAGCAGTGAGTTCGGGTGGACAGTATCGAACACCGGGGAGCTGTTTTTT. It translates to CASSEFGWTVSNTGELFF. The rearrangement joins TRBV2 to TRBJ2-2; D perhaps matches TRBD1 (6 bases). Germline V lookup: CDR1 SNHLY, CDR2 FYNNEI. The length of the CDR3 is 18 residues. With 3 bases removed from V and 0 bases from J, the gap between germline ends came to 17 bases.

There are a few counts of this clone. The CDR3 coding sequence is TGTGCCACCAGCAGAGATCTCCTAGGGACCAACGAGCAGTACTTC. Translating it yields CATSRDLLGTNEQYF. The chain combines TRBV15 with TRBJ2-7; either TRBD1 or TRBD2 may supply D (5 bases each). The CDR3 loop spans 15 amino acids. Deletions cut 0 bases from V and 5 bases from J, with 14 bases between. From germline, CDR1 is LNHNV and CDR2 YYDKDF (reference sequence). The full variable domain, its missing parts supplied by reference TRBV15 and TRBJ2-7, is DAMVIQNPRYQVTQFGKPVTLSCSQTLNHNVMYWYQQKSSQAPKLLFHYYDKDFNNEADTPDNFQSRRPNTSFCFLDIRSPGLGDTAMYLCATSRDLLGTNEQYFGPGTRLTVT.

The chain employs TRBV5-6 and TRBJ1-4; 7 positions agree with TRBD1. This CDR3 region has 16 residues. With 3 bases clipped from V and 1 base from J, the junction kept 6 bases outside the gene matches. CDR1 and CDR2 (germline): SGHDT, YYEEEE. The CDR3 DNA is TGTGCCAGCAGCTGGCAGGGGGGGAAAACTAATGAAAAACTGTTTTTT. It codes for CASSWQGGKTNEKLFF.

The genes are TRBV11-3 and TRBJ1-6; 9 nucleotides line up with TRBD1. Germline V gene data show CDR1 as SGHNT and CDR2 as YENEEA. This CDR3 is 14 amino acids long. V lost 4 bases and J lost 9; bases outside the gene matches: 4. The CDR3 DNA reads TGTGCCAGCAGCTCCGGGACAGGGAGTTCACCCCTCCACTTT. Translated, it gives CASSSGTGSSPLHF. The whole variable domain, remainder taken from reference TRBV11-3 and TRBJ1-6, is EAGVVQSPRYKIIEKKQPVAFWCNPISGHNTLYWYLQNLGQGPELLIRYENEEAVDDSQLPKDRFSAERLKGVDSTLKIQPAELGDSAVYLCASSSGTGSSPLHFGNGTRLTVT.

The chain recombines TRBV7-2 with TRBJ2-7, with TRBD1 matching 8 bases. CDR1 and CDR2 from the germline V gene are SGHTA and FQGNSA. Germline trimming cut 5 bases from V and 3 bases from J; bases unmatched to any gene: 6. The CDR3 has 14 residues. The CDR3 reads CASSPGQVVYEQYF. In DNA form, the CDR3 reads TGTGCCAGCAGCCCGGGACAGGTTGTCTACGAGCAGTACTTC.

The J gene is TRBJ2-7, the V gene TRBV28; 7 bases match TRBD2. Germline V CDR1 and CDR2: MDHEN, SYDVKM. V was pared by 3 bases and J by 9 bases, with 17 bases of the junction left unmatched. CDR3 length: 16 residues. This CDR3 is CASSFPGGQLGDGQYF. DNA for the CDR3: TGTGCCAGCAGTTTCCCGGGAGGTCAGTTGGGCGATGGGCAGTACTTC.

The J gene is TRBJ2-5, the V gene TRBV2; 8 bases are shared with TRBD2. CDR1 is SNHLY, CDR2 FYNNEI, per germline. Losses at the gene ends were 4 bases for V and 5 bases for J; bases not matched to a gene: 12. This CDR3 is 16 amino acids long. In DNA form, the CDR3 reads TGTGCCAGCAGTGGCAGTGCGGGTACGGGGGGGGAGACCCAGTACTTC. Its protein is CASSGSAGTGGETQYF.